The 29 T cell receptor beta chains below come from one sample, sequenced in a study of graft-versus-host responses after intestinal transplantation. The table came from immunoSEQ multiplex PCR; TCRdb's copy has only in-frame clones and leaves some out. This sample has fewer than 5,500 clones, with about 71% found just once. The sequenced sample was PBMCs, obtained just under 330 days after intestinal transplant. The source is a human patient who received an intestinal transplant, so some T cells may come from the graft donor.

The chain uses TRBV6-5 and TRBJ2-5; 10 bases fit TRBD2. This CDR3 is built from 13 residues. Germline values: CDR1 MNHEY, CDR2 SVGAGI. The junction had 1 base not matched to a gene; V was cut back by 7 bases and J by 2 bases. CDR3 DNA sequence: TGTGCCAGCACGACTAGCGGGCAAGAGACCCAGTACTTC. Protein sequence: CASTTSGQETQYF.

This clone was found a few times. This chain links TRBV11-2 with TRBJ1-4; the D gene is possibly TRBD1 (6 bases). Germline V gene data show CDR1 as SGHAT and CDR2 as FQNNGV. The germline V and J ends were trimmed by 3 bases and 2 bases, with 10 bases remaining between them. This CDR3 contains 15 residues. As DNA, the CDR3 is TGTGCCAGCAGCTTTTTGAGGGGGACTAATGAAAAACTGTTTTTT. Its protein product is CASSFLRGTNEKLFF.

The CDR3 protein is CASSPQRGTYNSPLHF. For the CDR3, the DNA is TGTGCCAGCAGCCCCCAGAGAGGAACCTATAATTCACCCCTCCACTTT. The chain has TRBV11-2 and TRBJ1-6, with D unresolved. CDR3 length: 16 amino acids. Trimming shortened V by 5 bases and J by 2 bases, and 13 bases separated the two germline ends. CDR1 and CDR2 from the germline V gene are SGHAT and FQNNGV.

V and J are TRBV6-1 and TRBJ1-5; D is possibly TRBD1 (6 bases). The CDR3 runs to 15 residues. V was trimmed by 0 bases and J by 2 bases, leaving 8 bases between them. CDR1 and CDR2 (germline): MNHNS, SASEGT. CDR3 sequence reads: CASSEAEGGNQPQHF. The DNA of the CDR3 is TGTGCCAGCAGTGAAGCCGAGGGGGGCAATCAGCCCCAGCATTTT.

The chain is built from TRBV6-4 and TRBJ1-4; TRBD1 matches at 7 bases. V was clipped by 8 bases and J by 4 bases; unmatched bases: 4. CDR3 length equals 13 residues. Germline-derived CDR1 and CDR2 are MRHNA and SNTAGT. CDR3 sequence (DNA): TGTGCCAGCCCGGACAGGCGTAATGAAAAACTGTTTTTT. Protein: CASPDRRNEKLFF.

This chain links TRBV6-5 with TRBJ2-1, with 14 bases identical to TRBD2. Germline lookup yields CDR1 MNHEY and CDR2 SVGAGI. The CDR3 consists of 15 residues. The trim removed 5 bases at V and 9 bases at J, leaving 6 bases unmatched. Written as DNA, the CDR3 is TGTGCCAGCAGTGGGGGACTAGCGGGGGTGGGTGAGCAGTTCTTC. Its protein is CASSGGLAGVGEQFF.

This chain joins TRBV5-4 and TRBJ1-2, with D possibly being TRBD1 (5 bases). This CDR3 is built from 18 residues. The V gene's germline CDR1 is SGHNT and CDR2 YYREEE (reference sequence). The V end lost 4 bases, the J end lost 8 bases, and 30 bases lay between the germline ends. CDR3 in DNA: TGTGCCAGCAGCACATTCGTTCCGCGGGAGGGGCCCACGGGGGGCTACACCTTC. Residues: CASSTFVPREGPTGGYTF.

The gene calls are TRBV6-1 and TRBJ1-2, with 8 bases lining up with TRBD1. Germline V gene sequence: CDR1 MNHNS, CDR2 SASEGT. V shed 6 bases and J 5 bases; nucleotides not matched to a gene: 8. The CDR3 consists of 14 residues. The CDR3 DNA reads TGTGCCAGCAGCCGGGACAGGTCTGGGTATGGCTACACCTTC. Encoded protein: CASSRDRSGYGYTF.

This chain joins TRBV7-5 and TRBJ1-4; TRBD1 was called by the table and not checked on the DNA. TRBV7-5 is a documented pseudogene. The CDR3 has 17 residues. In DNA, the CDR3 is TGTGCCAGCAGCCTCCTGGGGTTGGGGCCGGCTAATGAAAAACTGTTTTTT. As protein: CASSLLGLGPANEKLFF.

The chain carries TRBV11-3 and TRBJ2-7, with TRBD1 as a possible D gene (5 bases). The V gene lost 1 base and the J gene lost 1 base, with 8 bases spanning the gap. Germline loops: CDR1 SGHNT, CDR2 YENEEA. This CDR3 spans 14 amino acids. The CDR3: CASSLVAGSYEQYF. DNA for the CDR3: TGTGCCAGCAGCTTAGTTGCAGGGTCCTACGAGCAGTACTTC.

The V gene is TRBV2, the J gene TRBJ2-3; 8 bases align to TRBD1. The germline V gene encodes CDR1 SNHLY and CDR2 FYNNEI. After removal of 3 bases from V and 6 bases from J, the junction contained 2 bases not matched to a gene. The CDR3 contains 13 residues. The CDR3 DNA is TGTGCCAGCAGTGACAGGGACAGGGATACGCAGTATTTT. Protein sequence: CASSDRDRDTQYF.

V usage is TRBV6-5 and J usage is TRBJ2-7; 7 bases align to TRBD2. The V gene's germline CDR1 is MNHEY and CDR2 SVGAGI. V was clipped by 2 bases and J by 1 base; unmatched bases: 5. The CDR3 is 15 residues long. CDR3 protein: CASSYQTSRSYEQYF. For the CDR3, the DNA is TGTGCCAGCAGTTACCAGACTAGCCGATCCTACGAGCAGTACTTC.

This clone is labeled hyperexpanded (1% or more). Distinct nucleotide sequences in the sample also encode this CDR3. The chain joins TRBV7-9 to TRBJ1-5; 9 bases map to TRBD1. The V gene end was trimmed by 5 bases and the J gene end by 4 bases; junction bases not matched to a gene: 3. The CDR3 totals 14 residues. Germline lookup yields CDR1 SEHNR and CDR2 FQNEAQ (reference sequence). CDR3 DNA sequence: TGTGCCAGCAGCCTTGGGACAGGGAATCAGCCCCAGCATTTT. It yields the protein CASSLGTGNQPQHF.

A note on this clone: A read error may explain this, as a much larger clone is one base away. The chain uses TRBV6-1 and TRBJ2-7; TRBD1 agrees at 8 bases. CDR1 and CDR2 from the germline V gene are MNHNS and SASEGT. CDR3 length: 16 residues. The ends lost 8 bases at V and 0 bases at J; junction bases unmatched: 12. Written as DNA, the CDR3 is TGTGCCAGCGGTGCCGGATTGGGGACAGGCTCCTACGAGCAGTACTTC. Translation: CASGAGLGTGSYEQYF.

The chain recombines TRBV6-1 with TRBJ1-5; possible D gene TRBD1, 6 bases. The germline gives CDR1 MNHNS, CDR2 SASEGT. The ends were cut back, 3 bases at V and 6 bases at J, with 15 bases in the middle. This CDR3 has 15 residues. DNA of the CDR3: TGTGCCAGCAGTGACTGGCCAGGGGTCGGTCAGCCCCAGCATTTT. It translates to CASSDWPGVGQPQHF.

The V gene is TRBV19, the J gene TRBJ1-2; D possibly corresponds to TRBD1 (6 bases). CDR1 and CDR2 (germline): LNHDA, SQIVND (reference sequence). The V end was cut by 3 bases, the J end by 3 bases, with 8 bases between. The CDR3 loop spans 13 amino acids. This CDR3 reads CASSMGTYYGYTF. The CDR3 DNA follows: TGTGCCAGTAGTATGGGGACATACTATGGCTACACCTTC.

V is TRBV4-3 and J is TRBJ2-1; 11 positions agree with TRBD2. CDR1 is LGHNA and CDR2 is YSLEER in the germline V gene. Unmatched junction bases numbered 4, after V lost 0 bases and J lost 6 bases. The CDR3 is 16 amino acids. The DNA of the CDR3 is TGCGCCAGCAGCCAAGACTTAGCGGGGGGGGCCAATGAGCAGTTCTTC. Translated: CASSQDLAGGANEQFF.

This clone is a singleton in its sample. The genes are TRBV6-4 and TRBJ2-3; D is possibly TRBD1 or TRBD2 (5 bases each). The V and J ends lost 3 bases and 4 bases respectively, with 11 bases between them. Germline V gene data show CDR1 as MRHNA and CDR2 as SNTAGT. The CDR3 totals 14 residues. CDR3 protein: CASSEGVGADTQYF. In nucleotides, the CDR3 is TGTGCCAGCAGTGAAGGGGTCGGGGCAGATACGCAGTATTTT.

This clone has a handful of counts. This chain joins TRBV5-4 and TRBJ2-7, with 12 bases aligning to TRBD1. The CDR3 runs to 15 residues. V lost 3 bases, J lost 6 bases, and 7 bases stayed unmatched. CDR1 SGHNT and CDR2 YYREEE come from the germline V gene (reference sequence). CDR3 DNA: TGTGCCAGCAGCTCGAAGGGACAGGGGGCGACCGAGCAGTACTTC. It codes for CASSSKGQGATEQYF.

The chain couples TRBV4-3 to TRBJ1-3; 8 nucleotides align to TRBD1. The CDR3 runs 17 residues. Trimming took 0 bases from V and 4 from J; bases not matched to a gene: 8. Germline lookup yields CDR1 LGHNA and CDR2 YSLEER. The CDR3 here is CASSQDQGQGQGNTIYF. The DNA for the CDR3 is TGCGCCAGCAGCCAAGATCAAGGACAGGGCCAGGGAAACACCATATATTTT.

The V and J genes are TRBV19 and TRBJ2-2; TRBD2 agrees at 11 bases. This CDR3 comprises 15 residues. V dropped 5 bases and J dropped 7; count of bases not matched to a gene: 6. From germline, CDR1 is LNHDA and CDR2 SQIVND (reference sequence). The CDR3 coding sequence is TGTGCCAGTAGTCAACTAGCGGGGGCAATCGGGGAGCTGTTTTTT. Translated: CASSQLAGAIGELFF.

CDR3 DNA sequence: TGTGCCAGCAGGGTCGTAGATACGCAGTATTTT. Its protein is CASRVVDTQYF. The chain recombines TRBV2 with TRBJ2-3, with unresolved D. The CDR3 has 11 amino acids. Trimming cost V 6 bases and J 5 bases, with 6 bases left between them. CDR1 SNHLY and CDR2 FYNNEI come from the germline V gene.

A few counts support this clone. The rearrangement links TRBV5-7 to TRBJ2-7, with D unresolved. TRBV5-7 falls under the ORF class, with uncertain function. The CDR3 extends over 14 amino acids. Trimming pared 1 base from V and 3 bases from J, leaving 11 bases between. CDR3 nucleotides: TGTGCCAGCAGCTTGAGAGGAATGGACTACGAGCAGTACTTC. The encoded protein is CASSLRGMDYEQYF.

The J gene is TRBJ2-5, the V gene TRBV5-1; D is possibly TRBD2 (6 bases). V was clipped by 1 base and J by 5 bases, with 9 bases between them. The CDR3 length is 13 residues. Per the germline V gene, CDR1 is SGHRS and CDR2 is YFSETQ. Written as DNA, the CDR3 is TGCGCCAGCAGCTTGACGGCGGGGGAGACCCAGTACTTC. This gives the protein CASSLTAGETQYF.

The chain is built from TRBV7-9 and TRBJ1-1; tentatively, D is TRBD1 (5 bases). Germline V CDR1 and CDR2: SEHNR, FQNEAQ (reference sequence). This CDR3 spans 16 amino acids. The ends were cut back, 2 bases at V and 1 base at J, with 14 bases in the middle. The CDR3 here is CASSLPGEGWNTEAFF. DNA of the CDR3: TGTGCCAGCAGCTTACCGGGGGAGGGTTGGAACACTGAAGCTTTCTTT.

CDR3 nucleotide sequence: TGCGCCAGCAGCCAAGATAAATGGGGACCTCTCAATGAGCAGTTCTTC. Amino acid sequence: CASSQDKWGPLNEQFF. The chain carries TRBV4-3 and TRBJ2-1; tentatively, D is TRBD1 or TRBD2 (5 bases each). CDR1 and CDR2 from the germline V gene are LGHNA and YSLEER. V dropped 0 bases and J dropped 6 bases, with 15 bases sitting between them. The CDR3 consists of 16 residues.

The chain joins TRBV29-1 to TRBJ1-2; D might be TRBD1 (6 bases). Germline assignment: CDR1 SQVTM and CDR2 ANQGSEA. This CDR3 is built from 14 residues. V was trimmed by 1 base and J by 5 bases, leaving 14 bases between them. The CDR3: CSVEGAGVSYGYTF. CDR3 DNA sequence: TGCAGCGTTGAAGGGGCAGGGGTATCATATGGCTACACCTTC.

V gene TRBV5-1 combines with J gene TRBJ2-3; 8 positions match TRBD2. Germline V gives CDR1 SGHRS, CDR2 YFSETQ. The CDR3 has 17 residues. V lost 0 bases to trimming and J lost 2 bases; unmatched junction nucleotides: 8. CDR3 amino acids: CASSLDQAGEITDTQYF. The CDR3 DNA is TGCGCCAGCAGCTTGGATCAAGCGGGGGAAATCACAGATACGCAGTATTTT.

This rearrangement joins TRBV7-2 to TRBJ1-6; 7 nucleotides align to TRBD1. J gave up 7 bases and V 4 bases, and 4 bases lay outside the gene matches. The CDR3 totals 14 residues. Per the germline V gene, CDR1 is SGHTA and CDR2 is FQGNSA. CDR3 DNA sequence: TGTGCCAGCAGCTGGCCGACAGGGAATTCACCCCTCCACTTT. Translating gives CASSWPTGNSPLHF. Full variable domain (rest looked up from reference TRBV7-2 and TRBJ1-6): GAGVSQSPSNKVTEKGKDVELRCDPISGHTALYWYRQSLGQGLEFLIYFQGNSAPDKSGLPSDRFSAERTGGSVSTLTIQRTQQEDSAVYLCASSWPTGNSPLHFGNGTRLTVT.